These 26 T cell receptor beta chains originate from one sample sequenced in a study of tumor-infiltrating lymphocytes in localized non-small cell lung cancer. Clones were sequenced by immunoSEQ multiplex PCR, and TCRdb holds only the in-frame ones, with some missing. The sample carries about 3,800 clones, 60% to 70% recorded once. The sequenced material came from uninvolved lung tissue not adjacent to the tumor. These TCRs come from a human donor with non-small cell lung cancer.

The rearrangement uses TRBV5-5 and TRBJ1-6; D is ambiguous. V gave up 0 bases and J gave up 9 bases, with 4 bases separating them. Germline CDR1 reads SGHKS; CDR2 reads YYEKEE (reference sequence). This CDR3 comprises 12 residues. The CDR3 protein is CASSLDVSPLHF. The DNA of the CDR3 is TGTGCCAGCAGCTTGGACGTTTCACCCCTCCACTTT.

V gene TRBV10-1 combines with J gene TRBJ2-1; D possibly corresponds to TRBD1 (6 bases). Germline CDR1 WNHNN, CDR2 SYGVQD (reference sequence). Trimming took 3 bases from V and 10 from J, leaving 13 bases between them. This CDR3 region has 13 residues. The CDR3 loop reads CASSDSERGEQFF. The CDR3 nucleotides are TGCGCCAGCAGTGACTCCGAAAGGGGGGAGCAGTTCTTC.

This clone was observed a handful of times. The V call is TRBV28, the J call TRBJ1-2; 8 nucleotides align to TRBD1. J was trimmed by 5 bases and V by 4 bases; bases with no gene match: 6. Germline CDR1 MDHEN, CDR2 SYDVKM. There are 14 residues in the CDR3. The CDR3 protein is CASSSPDRAYGYTF. In DNA, the CDR3 is TGTGCCAGCAGTTCGCCGGACAGGGCATATGGCTACACCTTC.

The chain carries TRBV7-6 and TRBJ2-7; TRBD1 might be the D (5 bases). V was clipped by 5 bases and J by 7 bases, with 12 bases between them. The CDR3 is 12 residues long. CDR1 is SGHVS, CDR2 FNYEAQ, per germline. CDR3: CASSGRGQEQYF. In nucleotides, the CDR3 is TGTGCCAGCAGCGGTAGGGGCCAGGAGCAGTACTTC.

V gene TRBV4-1 combines with J gene TRBJ2-3; 8 bases match TRBD1. The CDR3 loop spans 19 amino acids. The germline gives CDR1 MGHRA, CDR2 YSYEKL. The junction had 15 bases not matched to a gene; V was cut back by 4 bases and J by 0 bases. The CDR3 loop reads CASSREPGQGQSSTDTQYF. In DNA form, the CDR3 reads TGCGCCAGCAGCCGCGAACCTGGACAGGGACAATCTAGCACAGATACGCAGTATTTT.

CDR3 coding DNA: TGTGCCAGCAGCTCAGGACACACTTCGAACACCGGGGAGCTGTTTTTT. Translation: CASSSGHTSNTGELFF. V and J are TRBV5-8 and TRBJ2-2, with a weak D call TRBD1 (5 bases). The CDR3 loop spans 16 amino acids. The germline V gene has CDR1 SGHTS and CDR2 YDEGEE. Deletions cut 3 bases from V and 0 bases from J, with 12 bases between.

V usage is TRBV6-6 and J usage is TRBJ2-1; D might be TRBD1 (6 bases). The V gene's germline CDR1 is MNHNY and CDR2 SVGAGI (reference sequence). This CDR3 has 15 amino acids. V was clipped by 5 bases and J by 4 bases, with 15 bases between them. Here the CDR3 DNA reads TGTGCCAGCAGTCACCGCAGGGGTCAGTACAATGAGCAGTTCTTC. It encodes CASSHRRGQYNEQFF.

In its sample, this clone was seen a few times. The chain links TRBV28 to TRBJ1-2; 8 bases fit TRBD1. Germline V lookup: CDR1 MDHEN, CDR2 SYDVKM. J gave up 6 bases and V 3 bases, and 9 bases lay outside the gene matches. This CDR3 spans 15 amino acids. CDR3 residues: CASSFGRGRQDGYTF. The DNA for the CDR3 is TGTGCCAGCAGTTTTGGCAGGGGGCGCCAAGATGGCTACACCTTC.

Relative to its sample, this clone is medium-sized (0.01 to 0.1%). The chain joins TRBV6-6 to TRBJ1-1, with D possibly TRBD1 on 5 matching bases. CDR3 length: 13 residues. The germline gives CDR1 MNHNY, CDR2 SVGAGI (reference sequence). Trimming cost V 7 bases and J 1 base, with 10 bases left between them. For the CDR3, the DNA is TGTGCCAGCAACCCCGACAGGAACACTGAAGCTTTCTTT. Translating gives CASNPDRNTEAFF.

This clone has only a few counts. The CDR3, as DNA: TGTGCCAGCAGTGAGGGTTTTGTGAACACTGAAGCTTTCTTT. It yields the protein CASSEGFVNTEAFF. The rearrangement joins TRBV6-1 to TRBJ1-1; D unclear. This CDR3 has 14 residues. The germline CDR1 and CDR2 sequences are MNHNS and SASEGT. The ends were cut back, 3 bases at V and 0 bases at J, with 8 bases in the middle.

The table lists this clone with a few counts. The genes are TRBV14 and TRBJ2-4; TRBD2 matches 7 bases. The germline CDR1 and CDR2 sequences are SGHDN and FVKESK. The CDR3 extends over 16 amino acids. V lost 1 base, J lost 2 bases, and 5 bases stayed unmatched. The CDR3 protein is CASSQAGGPTKNIQYF. The CDR3 DNA sequence: TGTGCCAGCAGCCAAGCGGGGGGTCCCACCAAAAACATTCAGTACTTC.

This clone has a single count. V and J are TRBV2 and TRBJ1-1, with no clear D. The CDR3 is 11 amino acids. Germline assignment: CDR1 SNHLY and CDR2 FYNNEI. The ends were cut back, 7 bases at V and 4 bases at J, with 7 bases in the middle. In DNA, the CDR3 is TGTGCCAGCAAGAGAATCACTGAAGCTTTCTTT. This gives the protein CASKRITEAFF.

The genes are TRBV11-2 and TRBJ2-3, with 10 bases that match TRBD2. The trim removed 2 bases at V and 1 base at J, leaving 3 bases unmatched. The germline V gene encodes CDR1 SGHAT and CDR2 FQNNGV. CDR3 length: 16 residues. The CDR3 DNA reads as TGTGCCAGCAGCTTACGGCTAGCGGGGGGCACAGATACGCAGTATTTT. Translated: CASSLRLAGGTDTQYF.

The genes are TRBV5-1 and TRBJ2-5, with D possibly being TRBD2 (6 bases). V was pared by 4 bases and J by 5 bases, with 18 bases between. This CDR3 comprises 15 residues. Germline V lookup: CDR1 SGHRS, CDR2 YFSETQ. CDR3 in DNA: TGCGCCAGCAGCCCGGGAGTCCGGACGACGGAGACCCAGTACTTC. It is translated as CASSPGVRTTETQYF.

The chain has TRBV28 and TRBJ2-6; TRBD2 is a possible D gene (5 bases). The CDR3 contains 16 residues. Germline V gives CDR1 MDHEN, CDR2 SYDVKM. Trimming removed 3 bases at V and 2 bases at J, with 11 bases between. The CDR3 DNA is TGTGCCAGCAGTTTCGGGGTCGGCGCTGGGGCCAACGTCCTGACTTTC. This sequence encodes CASSFGVGAGANVLTF.

The chain links TRBV9 to TRBJ1-6; no definite D call. The CDR3 is 15 residues long. Germline lookup yields CDR1 SGDLS and CDR2 YYNGEE. The germline V and J ends were trimmed by 4 bases and 8 bases, with 16 bases remaining between them. This CDR3 reads CASSPGLRGHSPLHF. The CDR3 DNA follows: TGTGCCAGCAGCCCCGGCCTTAGAGGGCATTCACCCCTCCACTTT.

The chain links TRBV19 to TRBJ2-1, with a weak D call TRBD1 (6 bases). The CDR3 has 15 amino acids. V was cut by 5 bases and J by 0 bases, with 11 bases left in between. Germline V gene sequence: CDR1 LNHDA, CDR2 SQIVND (reference sequence). CDR3 protein: CASSSGVPSYNEQFF. The CDR3 nucleotides read TGTGCCAGTAGTTCAGGGGTCCCCTCCTACAATGAGCAGTTCTTC.

The chain recombines TRBV6-5 with TRBJ2-3; D gene ambiguous. This CDR3 contains 14 residues. Germline lookup yields CDR1 MNHEY and CDR2 SVGAGI. V dropped 10 bases and J dropped 0 bases, with 14 bases sitting between them. The CDR3 loop is CATGRASSTDTQYF. The CDR3 DNA is TGTGCCACCGGTAGGGCTTCTAGCACAGATACGCAGTATTTT.

The genes are TRBV4-2 and TRBJ1-5; 7 bases are a match to TRBD1. The CDR3 totals 15 residues. J lost 5 bases, V lost 4 bases, and 8 bases had no gene match. Germline V gives CDR1 LGHNA, CDR2 YNFKEQ. CDR3 in DNA: TGTGCCAGCAGCCTACGACAGGGAGGGGATCAGCCCCAGCATTTT. Protein sequence: CASSLRQGGDQPQHF.

The chain couples TRBV6-1 to TRBJ2-7; 11 nucleotides line up with TRBD2. The CDR3 has 14 amino acids. Germline V CDR1 and CDR2: MNHNS, SASEGT. V shed 3 bases and J 3 bases; nucleotides not matched to a gene: 1. The CDR3 loop reads CASSDTSGSYEQYF. CDR3 DNA sequence: TGTGCCAGCAGTGATACTAGCGGGAGCTACGAGCAGTACTTC.

This clone was recorded a few times. CDR3 region: CASSVAGTAIQETQYF. The CDR3 nucleotides are TGTGCCAGCAGCGTAGCCGGGACAGCCATTCAAGAGACCCAGTACTTC. This chain joins TRBV9 and TRBJ2-5; 7 nucleotides agree with TRBD1. V lost 0 bases to trimming and J lost 2 bases; unmatched junction nucleotides: 7. The V gene's germline CDR1 is SGDLS and CDR2 YYNGEE. The length of the CDR3 is 16 residues.

The V gene is TRBV10-2, the J gene TRBJ1-2; perhaps TRBD1 as D (6 bases). The germline gives CDR1 WSHSY, CDR2 SAAADI. This CDR3 is built from 15 residues. The V and J ends lost 0 bases and 4 bases respectively, with 12 bases between them. The CDR3 DNA reads as TGCGCCAGCAGTGAGTCGGCGGGGGCGGGCTATGGCTACACCTTC. Its protein product is CASSESAGAGYGYTF.

The J gene is TRBJ1-2, the V gene TRBV7-9, with unresolved D. Germline CDR1 SEHNR, CDR2 FQNEAQ (reference sequence). V lost 5 bases, J lost 6 bases, and 10 bases lay in between. There are 12 residues in the CDR3. CDR3 nucleotide sequence: TGTGCCAGCAGCCTCCTCAGAGATGGCTACACCTTC. Translating gives CASSLLRDGYTF.

This clone was counted once. The chain joins TRBV6-1 to TRBJ1-1, with D hard to call. This CDR3 is built from 12 residues. Trimming took 7 bases from V and 6 from J, leaving 12 bases between them. CDR1 MNHNS and CDR2 SASEGT come from the germline V gene. CDR3 bases: TGTGCCAGCATTTCAGGAGGCGCTGAAGCTTTCTTT. Translated: CASISGGAEAFF.

This clone was seen a few times. The chain couples TRBV18 to TRBJ2-7; 11 nucleotides agree with TRBD1. The V gene's germline CDR1 is KGHSH and CDR2 LQKENI. Germline trimming cut 3 bases from V and 2 bases from J; bases unmatched to any gene: 0. There are 14 residues in the CDR3. The CDR3 sequence: CASSPGQGAYEQYF. The CDR3, as DNA: TGTGCCAGCTCACCGGGACAGGGGGCCTACGAGCAGTACTTC.

The rearrangement links TRBV1 to TRBJ2-1; the table gives TRBD2 as D, unverified against the DNA. TRBV1 is shown as a pseudogene. CDR3 length: 19 amino acids. CDR3 protein: CTSSQDGLAGVTSYNEQFF. For the CDR3, the DNA is TGCACCAGCAGCCAAGATGGGCTAGCGGGGGTCACATCCTACAATGAGCAGTTCTTC.